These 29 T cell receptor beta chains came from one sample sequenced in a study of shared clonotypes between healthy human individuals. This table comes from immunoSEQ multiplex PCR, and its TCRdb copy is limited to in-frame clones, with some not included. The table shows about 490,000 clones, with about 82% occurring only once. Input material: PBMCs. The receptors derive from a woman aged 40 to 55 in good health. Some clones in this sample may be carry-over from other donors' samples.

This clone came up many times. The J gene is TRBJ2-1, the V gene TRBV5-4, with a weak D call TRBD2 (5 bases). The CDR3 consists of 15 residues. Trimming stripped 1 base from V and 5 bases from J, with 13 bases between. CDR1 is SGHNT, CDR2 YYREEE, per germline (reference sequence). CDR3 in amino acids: CASSLSSMGDNEQFF. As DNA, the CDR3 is TGTGCCAGCAGCTTGAGTTCTATGGGAGACAATGAGCAGTTCTTC.

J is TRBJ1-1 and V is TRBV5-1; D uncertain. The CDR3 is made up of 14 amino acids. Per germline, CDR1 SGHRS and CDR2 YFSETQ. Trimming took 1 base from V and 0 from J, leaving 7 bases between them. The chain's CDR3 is CASSLRYLNTEAFF. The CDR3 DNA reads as TGCGCCAGCAGCTTGCGCTACTTGAACACTGAAGCTTTCTTT. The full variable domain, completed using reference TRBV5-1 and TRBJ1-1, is KAGVTQTPRYLIKTRGQQVTLSCSPISGHRSVSWYQQTPGQGLQFLFEYFSETQRNKGNFPGRFSGRQFSNSRSEMNVSTLELGDSALYLCASSLRYLNTEAFFGQGTRLTVV.

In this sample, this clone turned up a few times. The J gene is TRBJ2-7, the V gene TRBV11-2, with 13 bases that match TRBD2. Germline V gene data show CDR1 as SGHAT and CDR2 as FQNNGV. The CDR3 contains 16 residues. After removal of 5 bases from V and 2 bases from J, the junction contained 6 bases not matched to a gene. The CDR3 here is CASSLTGTSGTYEQYF. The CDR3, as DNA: TGTGCCAGCAGCCTCACCGGGACTAGCGGGACCTACGAGCAGTACTTC.

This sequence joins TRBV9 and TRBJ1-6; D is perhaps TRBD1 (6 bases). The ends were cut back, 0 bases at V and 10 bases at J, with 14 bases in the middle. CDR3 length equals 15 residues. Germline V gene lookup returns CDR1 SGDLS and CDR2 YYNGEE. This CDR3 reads CASSVDQGLRSPLHF. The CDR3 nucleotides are TGTGCCAGCAGCGTAGATCAGGGGCTAAGATCACCCCTCCACTTT.

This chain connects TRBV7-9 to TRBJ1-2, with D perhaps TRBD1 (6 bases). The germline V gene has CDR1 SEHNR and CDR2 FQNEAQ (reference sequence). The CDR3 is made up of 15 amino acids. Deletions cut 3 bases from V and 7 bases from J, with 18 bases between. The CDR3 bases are TGTGCCAGCAGCTTGACAGGTGGGGCTTCAAGTGGCTACACCTTC. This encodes CASSLTGGASSGYTF.

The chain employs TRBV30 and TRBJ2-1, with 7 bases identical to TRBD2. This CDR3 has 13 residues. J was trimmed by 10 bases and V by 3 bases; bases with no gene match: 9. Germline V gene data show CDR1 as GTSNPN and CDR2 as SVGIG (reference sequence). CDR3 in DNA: TGTGCCTGGAGCCCGCTAGCGGAGACAGAGCAGTTCTTC. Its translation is CAWSPLAETEQFF.

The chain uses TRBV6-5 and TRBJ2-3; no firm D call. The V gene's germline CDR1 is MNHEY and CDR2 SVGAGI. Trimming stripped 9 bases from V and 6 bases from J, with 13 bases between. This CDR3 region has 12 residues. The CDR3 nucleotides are TGTGCCAGTACGCCGCAACGGGATACGCAGTATTTT. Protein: CASTPQRDTQYF.

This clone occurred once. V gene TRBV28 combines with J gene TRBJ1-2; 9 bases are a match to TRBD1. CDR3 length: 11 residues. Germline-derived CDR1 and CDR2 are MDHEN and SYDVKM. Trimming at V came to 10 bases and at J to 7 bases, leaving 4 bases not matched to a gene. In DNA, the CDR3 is TGTGCCACAAGGACAGGGGTTGGCTACACCTTC. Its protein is CATRTGVGYTF.

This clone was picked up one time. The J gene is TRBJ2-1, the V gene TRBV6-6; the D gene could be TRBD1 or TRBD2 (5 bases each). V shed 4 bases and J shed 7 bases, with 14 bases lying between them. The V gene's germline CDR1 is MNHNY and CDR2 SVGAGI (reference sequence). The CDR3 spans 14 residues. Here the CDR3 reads CASSSQLGVNEQFF. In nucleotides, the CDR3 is TGTGCCAGCAGTTCCCAACTGGGGGTGAATGAGCAGTTCTTC.

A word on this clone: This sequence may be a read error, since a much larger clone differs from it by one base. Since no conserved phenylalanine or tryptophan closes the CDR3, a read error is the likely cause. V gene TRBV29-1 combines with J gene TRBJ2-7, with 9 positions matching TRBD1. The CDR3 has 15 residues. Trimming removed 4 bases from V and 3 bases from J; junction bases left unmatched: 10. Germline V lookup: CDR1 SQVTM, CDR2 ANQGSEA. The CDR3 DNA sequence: TGCAGCGTTGTGGGGGAAGGGACAGGGCTCTACGAGCAGTACATC. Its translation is CSVVGEGTGLYEQYI.

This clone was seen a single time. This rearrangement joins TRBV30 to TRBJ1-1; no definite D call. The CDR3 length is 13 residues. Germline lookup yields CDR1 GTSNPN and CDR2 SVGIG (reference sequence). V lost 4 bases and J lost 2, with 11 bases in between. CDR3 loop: CAWKPGFNTEAFF. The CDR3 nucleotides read TGTGCCTGGAAGCCAGGCTTTAACACTGAAGCTTTCTTT.

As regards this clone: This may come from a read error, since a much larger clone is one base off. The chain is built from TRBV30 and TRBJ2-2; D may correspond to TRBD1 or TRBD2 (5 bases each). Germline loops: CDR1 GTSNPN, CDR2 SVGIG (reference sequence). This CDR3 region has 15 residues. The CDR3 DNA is TGTGCCTGGAGTCCCCAGGGCGCGGAAACCGGGGAGCCGTTTTTT. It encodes CAWSPQGAETGEPFF.

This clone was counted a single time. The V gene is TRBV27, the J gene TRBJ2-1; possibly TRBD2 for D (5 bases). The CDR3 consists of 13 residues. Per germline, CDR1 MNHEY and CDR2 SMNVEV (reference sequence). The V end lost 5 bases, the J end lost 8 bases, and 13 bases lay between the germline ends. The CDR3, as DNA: TGTGCCAGCAGTCCCCGCGGGTTTGATGAGCAGTTCTTC. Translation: CASSPRGFDEQFF.

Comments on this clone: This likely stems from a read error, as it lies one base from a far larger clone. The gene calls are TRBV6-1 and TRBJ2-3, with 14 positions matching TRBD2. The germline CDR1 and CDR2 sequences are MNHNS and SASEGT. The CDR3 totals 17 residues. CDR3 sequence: CAISEKGLAGETDTQYF. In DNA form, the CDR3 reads TGTGCCATCAGTGAGAAGGGACTAGCGGGAGAGACAGATACGCAGTATTTT.

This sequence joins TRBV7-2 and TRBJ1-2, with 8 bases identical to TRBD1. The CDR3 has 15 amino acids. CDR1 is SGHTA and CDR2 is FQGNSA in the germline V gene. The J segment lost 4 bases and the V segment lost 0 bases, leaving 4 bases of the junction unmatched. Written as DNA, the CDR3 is TGTGCCAGCAGCTTAGCTCAGGGGGCCCCCTATGGCTACACCTTC. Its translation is CASSLAQGAPYGYTF.

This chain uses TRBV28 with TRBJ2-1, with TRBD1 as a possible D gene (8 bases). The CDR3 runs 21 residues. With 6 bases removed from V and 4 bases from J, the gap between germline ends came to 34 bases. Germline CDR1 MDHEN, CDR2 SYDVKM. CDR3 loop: CASRGVDRGRPLSGIYNEQFF. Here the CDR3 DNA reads TGTGCCAGCAGGGGGGTCGACAGGGGTCGCCCCTTGAGCGGGATTTACAATGAGCAGTTCTTC.

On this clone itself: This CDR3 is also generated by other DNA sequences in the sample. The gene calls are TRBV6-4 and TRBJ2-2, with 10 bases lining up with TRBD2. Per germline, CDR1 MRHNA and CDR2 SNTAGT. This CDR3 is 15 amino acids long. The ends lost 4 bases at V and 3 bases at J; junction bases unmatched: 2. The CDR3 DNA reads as TGTGCCAGCAGTGTCCTAGCGGGGGACACCGGGGAGCTGTTTTTT. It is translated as CASSVLAGDTGELFF.

The CDR3 reads CASTPGTMYTEAFF. The CDR3 coding sequence is TGTGCCAGCACCCCAGGGACTATGTACACTGAAGCTTTCTTT. The genes are TRBV28 and TRBJ1-1, with a possible D match to TRBD1 (5 bases). Trimming shortened V by 7 bases and J by 3 bases, and 15 bases separated the two germline ends. CDR1 is MDHEN and CDR2 is SYDVKM in the germline V gene. This CDR3 has 14 amino acids.

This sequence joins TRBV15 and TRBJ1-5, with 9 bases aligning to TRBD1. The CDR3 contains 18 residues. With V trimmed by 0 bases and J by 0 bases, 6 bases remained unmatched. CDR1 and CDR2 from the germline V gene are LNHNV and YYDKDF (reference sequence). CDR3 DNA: TGTGCCACCAGCAGAGAGGGGACAGGGCTGTATAGCAATCAGCCCCAGCATTTT. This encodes CATSREGTGLYSNQPQHF.

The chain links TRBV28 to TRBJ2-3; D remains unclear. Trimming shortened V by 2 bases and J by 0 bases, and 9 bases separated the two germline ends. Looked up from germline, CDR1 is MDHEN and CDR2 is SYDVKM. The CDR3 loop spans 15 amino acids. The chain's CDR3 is CASSLRAISTDTQYF. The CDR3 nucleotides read TGTGCCAGCAGTTTACGAGCGATTAGCACAGATACGCAGTATTTT.

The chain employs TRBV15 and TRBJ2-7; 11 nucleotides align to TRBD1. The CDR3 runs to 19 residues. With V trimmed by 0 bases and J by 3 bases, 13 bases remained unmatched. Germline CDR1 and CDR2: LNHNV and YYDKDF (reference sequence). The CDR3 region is CATSRDLGGGTGGGYEQYF. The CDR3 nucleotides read TGTGCCACCAGCAGAGATCTGGGAGGTGGGACAGGGGGAGGCTACGAGCAGTACTTC. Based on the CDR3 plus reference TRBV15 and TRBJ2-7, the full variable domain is DAMVIQNPRYQVTQFGKPVTLSCSQTLNHNVMYWYQQKSSQAPKLLFHYYDKDFNNEADTPDNFQSRRPNTSFCFLDIRSPGLGDTAMYLCATSRDLGGGTGGGYEQYFGPGTRLTVT.

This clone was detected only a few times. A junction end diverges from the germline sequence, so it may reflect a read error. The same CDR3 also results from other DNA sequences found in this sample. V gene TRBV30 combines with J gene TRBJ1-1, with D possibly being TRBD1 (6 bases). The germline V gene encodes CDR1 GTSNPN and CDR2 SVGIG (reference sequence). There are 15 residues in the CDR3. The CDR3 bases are TGTGCCTGGAGTGTAGGTAGAGCCGGGGACACTGAAGCTTCCTTT. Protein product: CAWSVGRAGDTEASF.

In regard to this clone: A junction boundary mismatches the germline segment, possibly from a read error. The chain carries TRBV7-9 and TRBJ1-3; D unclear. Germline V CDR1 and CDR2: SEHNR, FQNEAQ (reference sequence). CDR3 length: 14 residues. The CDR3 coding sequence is TGTGCCAGCAACTTAGACGCTGCCCCCAACACCATATATTTT. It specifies CASNLDAAPNTIYF.

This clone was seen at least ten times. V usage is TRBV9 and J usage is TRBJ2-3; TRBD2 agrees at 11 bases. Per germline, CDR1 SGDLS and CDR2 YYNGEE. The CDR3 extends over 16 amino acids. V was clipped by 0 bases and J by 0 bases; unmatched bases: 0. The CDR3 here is CASSVGTSGSTDTQYF. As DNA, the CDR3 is TGTGCCAGCAGCGTAGGGACTAGCGGGAGCACAGATACGCAGTATTTT. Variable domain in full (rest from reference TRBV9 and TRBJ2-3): DSGVTQTPKHLITATGQRVTLRCSPRSGDLSVYWYQQSLDQGLQFLIQYYNGEERAKGNILERFSAQQFPDLHSELNLSSLELGDSALYFCASSVGTSGSTDTQYFGPGTRLTVL.

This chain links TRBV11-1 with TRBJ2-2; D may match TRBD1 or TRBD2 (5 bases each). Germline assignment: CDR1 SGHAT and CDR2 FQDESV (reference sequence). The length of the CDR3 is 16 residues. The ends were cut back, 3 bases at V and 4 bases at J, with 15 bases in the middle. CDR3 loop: CASSFRQPGTTGELFF. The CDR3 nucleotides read TGTGCCAGCAGCTTTCGCCAACCGGGGACCACCGGGGAGCTGTTTTTT.

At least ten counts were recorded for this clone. In DNA form, the CDR3 reads TGTGCCAGCAGTTTATTGGGGGACGGCAACCAAGAGACCCAGTACTTC. Protein: CASSLLGDGNQETQYF. V usage is TRBV28 and J usage is TRBJ2-5; the D gene could be TRBD1 or TRBD2 (5 bases each). V was shortened by 1 base and J by 0 bases, with 12 bases between the two germline ends. This CDR3 region has 16 residues. Germline V gives CDR1 MDHEN, CDR2 SYDVKM. The whole variable domain, filled in from reference TRBV28 and TRBJ2-5, reads DVKVTQSSRYLVKRTGEKVFLECVQDMDHENMFWYRQDPGLGLRLIYFSYDVKMKEKGDIPEGYSVSREKKERFSLILESASTNQTSMYLCASSLLGDGNQETQYFGPGTRLLVL.

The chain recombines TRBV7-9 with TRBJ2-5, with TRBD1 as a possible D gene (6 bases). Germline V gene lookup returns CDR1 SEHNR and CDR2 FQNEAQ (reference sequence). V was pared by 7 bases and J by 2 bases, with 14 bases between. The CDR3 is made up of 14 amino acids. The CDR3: CASTHRVFQETQYF. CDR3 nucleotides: TGTGCCAGCACCCACAGGGTTTTTCAAGAGACCCAGTACTTC.

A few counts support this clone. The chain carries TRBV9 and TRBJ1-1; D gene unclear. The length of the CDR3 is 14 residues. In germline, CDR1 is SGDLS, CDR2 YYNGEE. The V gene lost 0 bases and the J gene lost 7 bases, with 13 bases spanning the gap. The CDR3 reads CASSVVGGRGEAFF. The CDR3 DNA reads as TGTGCCAGCAGCGTAGTAGGAGGCCGGGGTGAAGCTTTCTTT.

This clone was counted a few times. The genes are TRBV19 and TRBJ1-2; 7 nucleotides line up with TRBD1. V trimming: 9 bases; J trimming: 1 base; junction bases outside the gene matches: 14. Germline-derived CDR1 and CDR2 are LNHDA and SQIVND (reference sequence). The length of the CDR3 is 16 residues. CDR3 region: CASSRREGASNYGYTF. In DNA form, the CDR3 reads TGTGCCAGCTCCCGGAGGGAGGGGGCTAGTAACTATGGCTACACCTTC.